Following are 26 T cell receptor beta chains from one sample sequenced in a study of beta chain features in type 1 diabetes. Expressed TCRB transcripts were sequenced because the entire RNA isolate underwent reverse transcription. Profiling relied on immunoSEQ multiplex PCR, and the TCRdb table lists in-frame clones only, not all of them. Among some 300,000 clones, under 8.5% were seen once, and the ten largest hold 1%. Sequencing was carried out using central memory CD4+ T cells from blood. The receptors originated from a young woman in good health.

The table lists this clone with many counts. This chain joins TRBV6-5 and TRBJ1-4, with TRBD1 as a possible D gene (5 bases). Trimming removed 4 bases from V and 7 bases from J, with 10 bases in between. The germline V gene encodes CDR1 MNHEY and CDR2 SVGAGI. This CDR3 has 13 residues. The chain's CDR3 is CASSLGHGEKLFF. DNA of the CDR3: TGTGCCAGCAGTTTGGGGCATGGTGAAAAACTGTTTTTT.

CDR3: CASSRTGGYEQYF. Here the CDR3 DNA reads TGTGCCAGCAGCCGGACAGGGGGCTACGAGCAGTACTTC. V and J are TRBV27 and TRBJ2-7; the match to TRBD1 covers 10 bases. J gave up 3 bases and V 6 bases, and 2 bases lay outside the gene matches. Germline CDR1 MNHEY, CDR2 SMNVEV (reference sequence). The CDR3 sequence is 13 residues long.

Details on this clone: Other DNA sequences of this sample code for an identical CDR3. The chain carries TRBV29-1 and TRBJ1-1; unclear D gene. V was clipped by 6 bases and J by 1 base, with 3 bases between them. The germline CDR1 and CDR2 sequences are SQVTM and ANQGSEA. The CDR3 length is 10 residues. CDR3 region: CSVRNTEAFF. For the CDR3, the DNA is TGCAGCGTACGGAACACTGAAGCTTTCTTT. Complete variable domain (other parts from reference TRBV29-1 and TRBJ1-1): SAVISQKPSRDICQRGTSLTIQCQVDSQVTMMFWYRQQPGQSLTLIATANQGSEATYESGFVIDKFPISRPNLTFSTLTVSNMSPEDSSIYLCSVRNTEAFFGQGTRLTVV.

There are many counts of this clone. CDR3 in DNA: TGTGCCAGCACCCGATCGTTCACAGATACGCAGTATTTT. Encoded protein: CASTRSFTDTQYF. The rearrangement uses TRBV6-1 and TRBJ2-3; unclear D gene. CDR1 and CDR2 from the germline V gene are MNHNS and SASEGT. CDR3 length: 13 residues. The germline V and J ends were trimmed by 7 bases and 2 bases, with 10 bases remaining between them.

The V gene is TRBV9, the J gene TRBJ2-7; no firm D call. The CDR3 is 12 residues long. CDR1 is SGDLS and CDR2 is YYNGEE in the germline V gene. Deletions cut 4 bases from V and 3 bases from J, with 8 bases between. The CDR3 is CASSSNYYEQYF. As DNA, the CDR3 is TGTGCCAGCAGCTCAAACTACTACGAGCAGTACTTC.

This clone was found a few times. The genes are TRBV28 and TRBJ1-5; D is possibly TRBD1 (6 bases). This CDR3 is 14 amino acids long. V gave up 1 base and J gave up 6 bases, with 10 bases separating them. From germline, CDR1 is MDHEN and CDR2 SYDVKM. The CDR3, as DNA: TGTGCCAGCAGTTTATACAGGGCTGGTCAGCCCCAGCATTTT. Translated: CASSLYRAGQPQHF.

V is TRBV7-2 and J is TRBJ1-3, with D uncertain. The V and J ends lost 2 bases and 0 bases respectively, with 8 bases between them. This CDR3 contains 15 residues. The V gene's germline CDR1 is SGHTA and CDR2 FQGNSA. CDR3 protein: CASSLSRSSGNTIYF. The CDR3 coding sequence is TGTGCCAGCAGCTTATCCAGAAGCTCTGGAAACACCATATATTTT.

In this sample, this clone turned up many times. The gene calls are TRBV7-2 and TRBJ2-7, with D possibly TRBD2 on 6 matching bases. V was shortened by 5 bases and J by 7 bases, with 15 bases between the two germline ends. Germline V gene data show CDR1 as SGHTA and CDR2 as FQGNSA. This CDR3 spans 13 amino acids. The CDR3 sequence is CASSQLRESEQYF. CDR3 sequence (DNA): TGTGCCAGCAGCCAACTCCGGGAGAGTGAGCAGTACTTC.

The V and J genes are TRBV27 and TRBJ1-1; no reliable D call. CDR3 length: 15 amino acids. Per germline, CDR1 MNHEY and CDR2 SMNVEV (reference sequence). The V end lost 6 bases, the J end lost 4 bases, and 18 bases lay between the germline ends. The CDR3 here is CASRLNRESGTEAFF. CDR3 DNA sequence: TGTGCCAGCAGACTAAATCGGGAGAGCGGCACTGAAGCTTTCTTT.

This clone has just a few counts. The chain recombines TRBV30 with TRBJ1-2, with 7 bases identical to TRBD1. V was clipped by 4 bases and J by 2 bases; unmatched bases: 7. This CDR3 comprises 14 residues. In germline, CDR1 is GTSNPN, CDR2 SVGIG (reference sequence). The DNA of the CDR3 is TGTGCCTGGACCCCAGGGACAGCCAACTATGGCTACACCTTC. Encoded protein: CAWTPGTANYGYTF.

The rearrangement uses TRBV5-6 and TRBJ1-1; unclear D gene. The CDR3 runs to 15 residues. The V and J ends lost 1 base and 7 bases respectively, with 17 bases between them. Germline values: CDR1 SGHDT, CDR2 YYEEEE. The CDR3 DNA reads as TGTGCCAGCAGCTTGAAGACGACGGCGGCTCTTGAAGCTTTCTTT. As protein: CASSLKTTAALEAFF.

This chain links TRBV4-2 with TRBJ2-5; D gene uncertain. The V and J ends lost 0 bases and 3 bases respectively, with 14 bases between them. There are 16 residues in the CDR3. Germline-derived CDR1 and CDR2 are LGHNA and YNFKEQ. The CDR3: CASSQDVGQPEETQYF. The CDR3 DNA is TGTGCCAGCAGCCAAGATGTCGGGCAGCCAGAAGAGACCCAGTACTTC.

Remarks on this clone: Other DNA sequences from this sample encode an identical CDR3 as well. The chain carries TRBV5-1 and TRBJ2-5; unclear D gene. V lost 0 bases, J lost 1 base, and 10 bases lay in between. Germline loops: CDR1 SGHRS, CDR2 YFSETQ. CDR3 length: 15 residues. This chain's CDR3 is CASSLATVLQETQYF. The CDR3 DNA follows: TGCGCCAGCAGCTTGGCTACGGTTCTCCAAGAGACCCAGTACTTC.

The chain has TRBV5-4 and TRBJ2-7; D is tentatively TRBD1 or TRBD2 (5 bases each). The CDR3 covers 13 residues. V dropped 4 bases and J dropped 0 bases, with 8 bases sitting between them. The germline CDR1 and CDR2 sequences are SGHNT and YYREEE (reference sequence). CDR3 in amino acids: CASSPRGSYEQYF. CDR3 bases: TGTGCCAGCAGCCCGAGGGGCTCCTACGAGCAGTACTTC.

The rearrangement links TRBV2 to TRBJ2-3, with TRBD2 matching over 11 bases. The CDR3 spans 14 residues. The germline gives CDR1 SNHLY, CDR2 FYNNEI. The V segment lost 8 bases and the J segment 8 bases; nucleotides outside the gene matches: 9. CDR3 DNA: TGTGCCAGCGGGATAGCGGGAGGGCCCGGTACGCAGTATTTT. Its translation is CASGIAGGPGTQYF.

The chain combines TRBV28 with TRBJ2-3; D is possibly TRBD2 (6 bases). The germline CDR1 and CDR2 sequences are MDHEN and SYDVKM. V was cut by 3 bases and J by 9 bases, with 10 bases left in between. The CDR3 is made up of 12 amino acids. The CDR3 loop reads CASSFRGGTQYF. In nucleotides, the CDR3 is TGTGCCAGCAGTTTTAGGGGAGGAACGCAGTATTTT.

This clone occurred a few times. The V call is TRBV5-6, the J call TRBJ2-1; no clear D. The V gene lost 5 bases and the J gene lost 0 bases, with 12 bases spanning the gap. Per the germline V gene, CDR1 is SGHDT and CDR2 is YYEEEE. The CDR3 has 15 residues. CDR3 bases: TGTGCCAGCAGTCGCCCTGGATCCTCCTACAATGAGCAGTTCTTC. Translating gives CASSRPGSSYNEQFF. Based on the CDR3 plus reference TRBV5-6 and TRBJ2-1, the full variable domain is DAGVTQSPTHLIKTRGQQVTLRCSPKSGHDTVSWYQQALGQGPQFIFQYYEEEERQRGNFPDRFSGHQFPNYSSELNVNALLLGDSALYLCASSRPGSSYNEQFFGPGTRLTVL.

V and J are TRBV4-2 and TRBJ2-1; 9 bases line up with TRBD2. The CDR3 extends over 15 amino acids. Germline values: CDR1 LGHNA, CDR2 YNFKEQ. V lost 4 bases, J lost 3 bases, and 4 bases stayed unmatched. CDR3 nucleotides: TGTGCCAGCAGCCTACGGACTAGCGACTACAATGAGCAGTTCTTC. This codes for CASSLRTSDYNEQFF.

This clone came up many times. This chain connects TRBV27 to TRBJ1-2; no definite D call. V dropped 5 bases and J dropped 6 bases, with 19 bases sitting between them. The CDR3 is 15 residues long. Germline V CDR1 and CDR2: MNHEY, SMNVEV (reference sequence). CDR3: CASSPFPGPSNGYTF. The CDR3 DNA reads TGTGCCAGCAGTCCCTTCCCCGGACCCAGTAATGGCTACACCTTC.

The chain uses TRBV21-1 and TRBJ2-7; the table's D call TRBD1 went unverified against the DNA. TRBV21-1 is deemed a pseudogene. The CDR3 length is 15 residues. The CDR3 reads CASSKGAGGPYEQYV. DNA for the CDR3: TGTGCCAGCAGCAAAGGAGCAGGGGGACCCTACGAGCAGTACGTC.

This clone was observed a few times. A much larger clone is a single base away; this may be a read error. The chain carries TRBV28 and TRBJ1-1; no definite D call. The CDR3 loop spans 13 amino acids. Trimming removed 6 bases from V and 1 base from J, with 9 bases in between. Looked up from germline, CDR1 is MDHEN and CDR2 is SYDVKM. The CDR3 DNA follows: TGTGCCAGCAGCTACAACAGGAACACTGAAGCTTTCTTT. Amino acid sequence: CASSYNRNTEAFF.

This clone was detected ten times or more. This chain joins TRBV28 and TRBJ2-7; D is perhaps TRBD1 (5 bases). The CDR3 is 14 amino acids. Germline CDR1 and CDR2: MDHEN and SYDVKM. The CDR3 spells CASSSPDISSEQYV. CDR3 sequence (DNA): TGTGCCAGCAGTTCACCGGACATTTCCTCCGAGCAGTACGTC.

This clone was observed a handful of times. The chain uses TRBV7-2 and TRBJ2-1; perhaps TRBD2 as D (5 bases). The CDR3 runs 11 residues. The germline CDR1 and CDR2 sequences are SGHTA and FQGNSA. V lost 3 bases and J 10 bases, leaving 7 bases between the germline ends. CDR3 nucleotides: TGTGCCAGCAGCTTCGGGGTCGAGCAGTTCTTC. This sequence encodes CASSFGVEQFF.

This chain connects TRBV5-4 to TRBJ1-1, with TRBD1 matching over 8 bases. V trimming: 4 bases; J trimming: 3 bases; junction bases outside the gene matches: 2. Germline values: CDR1 SGHNT, CDR2 YYREEE (reference sequence). There are 13 residues in the CDR3. This chain's CDR3 is CASSMDRDTEAFF. The CDR3 nucleotides read TGTGCCAGCAGCATGGACAGGGACACTGAAGCTTTCTTT.

The chain has TRBV6-6 and TRBJ1-1; 9 positions agree with TRBD1. Looked up from germline, CDR1 is MNHNY and CDR2 is SVGAGI (reference sequence). The CDR3 contains 15 residues. The V gene end was trimmed by 6 bases and the J gene end by 3 bases; junction bases not matched to a gene: 8. The CDR3 spells CASRRLGQGHTEAFF. The CDR3 DNA reads as TGTGCCAGCAGGCGCCTGGGACAGGGACACACTGAAGCTTTCTTT.

The chain combines TRBV25-1 with TRBJ2-6, with D hard to call. The germline V and J ends were trimmed by 4 bases and 1 base, with 8 bases remaining between them. The CDR3 extends over 15 amino acids. CDR1 and CDR2 from the germline V gene are MGHDK and SYGVNS. The chain's CDR3 is CASSVGFSGANVLTF. CDR3 bases: TGTGCCAGCAGTGTGGGGTTTTCTGGGGCCAACGTCCTGACTTTC.